A selection of T cell receptor beta chains follows, all from one sample in a study of cytomegalovirus exposure and HLA in healthy donors. The table came from immunoSEQ multiplex PCR; TCRdb's copy has only in-frame clones and leaves some out. The sample has about 110,000 clones, roughly 73% seen once; the top ten hold roughly 8%. The specimen was PBMCs. Receptors originate from a man under 40 in good health and CMV-seronegative. Both conserved end residues are part of each CDR3. The D gene is left open where the match is weak. Some rows have no size entry. The others give once, few or many, or a class for an expanded clone.

D gene: -
V gene: TRBV29-1
J gene: TRBJ2-7
clone size: -
CDR3 protein: CSVFTDPYEQYF
CDR3 DNA: TGCAGCGTTTTTACAGACCCCTACGAGCAGTACTTC

D gene: TRBD1
V gene: TRBV5-1
J gene: TRBJ1-1
clone size: few
CDR3 protein: CASSWGQRSNTEAFF
CDR3 DNA: TGCGCCAGCAGCTGGGGACAGCGGAGCAACACTGAAGCTTTCTTT

D gene: -
V gene: TRBV9
J gene: TRBJ1-1
clone size: -
CDR3 protein: CASSVQDLNTEAFF
CDR3 DNA: TGTGCCAGCAGCGTACAGGACTTGAACACTGAAGCTTTCTTT

D gene: -
V gene: TRBV9
J gene: TRBJ1-1
clone size: -
CDR3 protein: CASSVNMNTEAFF
CDR3 DNA: TGTGCCAGCAGCGTAAATATGAACACTGAAGCTTTCTTT

D gene: TRBD1
V gene: TRBV9
J gene: TRBJ1-2
clone size: -
CDR3 protein: CASSGGDRGYGYTF
CDR3 DNA: TGTGCCAGCAGCGGGGGGGACAGGGGCTATGGCTACACCTTC

D gene: TRBD1
V gene: TRBV5-6
J gene: TRBJ1-1
clone size: -
CDR3 protein: CASSLPGAGQGGTEAFF
CDR3 DNA: TGTGCCAGCAGCCTCCCCGGGGCGGGACAGGGCGGGACTGAAGCTTTCTTT

D gene: -
V gene: TRBV4-1
J gene: TRBJ1-5
clone size: -
CDR3 protein: CASSQIPARARNQPQHF
CDR3 DNA: TGCGCCAGCAGCCAAATACCAGCCAGGGCCAGAAATCAGCCCCAGCATTTT

D gene: TRBD1
V gene: TRBV5-1
J gene: TRBJ2-2
clone size: -
CDR3 protein: CASSPDGTGVGTGELFF
CDR3 DNA: TGCGCCAGCAGCCCTGACGGGACAGGGGTGGGAACCGGGGAGCTGTTTTTT

D gene: -
V gene: TRBV19
J gene: TRBJ2-5
clone size: -
CDR3 protein: CASSRHQETQYF
CDR3 DNA: TGTGCCAGTAGTAGGCACCAAGAGACCCAGTACTTC

D gene: -
V gene: TRBV30
J gene: TRBJ2-7
clone size: -
CDR3 protein: CAWSVGQGYEQYF
CDR3 DNA: TGTGCCTGGAGTGTAGGGCAGGGCTACGAGCAGTACTTC

D gene: TRBD1
V gene: TRBV29-1
J gene: TRBJ2-2
clone size: -
CDR3 protein: CSVGDRTMNTGELFF
CDR3 DNA: TGCAGCGTTGGGGACAGGACGATGAACACCGGGGAGCTGTTTTTT

D gene: -
V gene: TRBV2
J gene: TRBJ1-5
clone size: -
CDR3 protein: CASSGTGNQPQHF
CDR3 DNA: TGTGCCAGCAGTGGAACGGGCAATCAGCCCCAGCATTTT

D gene: TRBD2
V gene: TRBV28
J gene: TRBJ2-7
clone size: -
CDR3 protein: CASSDGTSGAYEQYF
CDR3 DNA: TGTGCCAGCAGCGATGGGACTAGCGGAGCCTACGAGCAGTACTTC

D gene: TRBD1
V gene: TRBV9
J gene: TRBJ2-3
clone size: -
CDR3 protein: CASSAQGLTDTQYF
CDR3 DNA: TGTGCCAGCAGTGCACAGGGGTTGACAGATACGCAGTATTTT

D gene: -
V gene: TRBV20-1
J gene: TRBJ1-2
clone size: -
CDR3 protein: CSAGGGAGYTF
CDR3 DNA: TGCAGTGCCGGAGGGGGGGCCGGCTACACCTTC

D gene: -
V gene: TRBV18
J gene: TRBJ1-4
clone size: once
CDR3 protein: CASSVRYNEKLFF
CDR3 DNA: TGTGCCAGCTCCGTGCGTTATAATGAAAAACTGTTTTTT

D gene: -
V gene: TRBV5-1
J gene: TRBJ1-5
clone size: -
CDR3 protein: CASSLEDSRNQPQHF
CDR3 DNA: TGCGCCAGCAGCTTGGAGGACAGCCGCAATCAGCCCCAGCATTTT

D gene: -
V gene: TRBV28
J gene: TRBJ1-2
clone size: -
CDR3 protein: CASSLSLTPDTHGYTF
CDR3 DNA: TGTGCCAGCAGTTTGTCCCTTACCCCGGACACGCATGGCTACACCTTC

D gene: -
V gene: TRBV29-1
J gene: TRBJ2-4
clone size: -
CDR3 protein: CSVLALDLAKNIQYF
CDR3 DNA: TGCAGCGTCCTAGCCCTTGATTTAGCCAAAAACATTCAGTACTTC

D gene: TRBD2
V gene: TRBV19
J gene: TRBJ2-2
clone size: few
CDR3 protein: CASTRGLAGGTGELFF
CDR3 DNA: TGTGCCAGTACCAGGGGACTAGCGGGGGGAACCGGGGAGCTGTTTTTT

D gene: -
V gene: TRBV30
J gene: TRBJ2-3
clone size: -
CDR3 protein: CAWARLGGTQYF
CDR3 DNA: TGTGCCTGGGCTCGACTAGGCGGTACGCAGTATTTT

D gene: -
V gene: TRBV18
J gene: TRBJ1-2
clone size: few
CDR3 protein: CASSPPTGYYGYTF
CDR3 DNA: TGTGCCAGCTCACCACCGACAGGATACTATGGCTACACCTTC

D gene: -
V gene: TRBV18
J gene: TRBJ2-3
clone size: few
CDR3 protein: CASSPGQDTQYF
CDR3 DNA: TGTGCCAGCTCACCTGGACAAGATACGCAGTATTTT

D gene: -
V gene: TRBV10-3
J gene: TRBJ1-3
clone size: few
CDR3 protein: CATQSSGNTIYF
CDR3 DNA: TGTGCCACACAAAGCTCTGGAAACACCATATATTTT

D gene: -
V gene: TRBV10-2
J gene: TRBJ2-7
clone size: -
CDR3 protein: CASSEQGRNYEQYF
CDR3 DNA: TGCGCCAGCAGTGAGCAGGGGCGCAACTACGAGCAGTACTTC

D gene: -
V gene: TRBV11-2
J gene: TRBJ1-3
clone size: few
CDR3 protein: CASSLSWHSGNTIYF
CDR3 DNA: TGTGCCAGCAGCTTATCCTGGCACTCTGGAAACACCATATATTTT

D gene: TRBD1
V gene: TRBV11-2
J gene: TRBJ2-4
clone size: -
CDR3 protein: CASSSDRVPGNIQYF
CDR3 DNA: TGTGCCAGCAGCTCAGACAGGGTTCCGGGAAACATTCAGTACTTC

D gene: -
V gene: TRBV15
J gene: TRBJ1-2
clone size: -
CDR3 protein: CATSRDPRTNNYGYTF
CDR3 DNA: TGTGCCACCAGCAGAGATCCCAGGACAAATAACTATGGCTACACCTTC

D gene: TRBD2
V gene: TRBV7-2
J gene: TRBJ2-3
clone size: few
CDR3 protein: CASSLGRIAGGEVTDTQYF
CDR3 DNA: TGTGCCAGCAGCTTAGGGCGGATAGCGGGGGGTGAGGTCACAGATACGCAGTATTTT

D gene: TRBD1
V gene: TRBV28
J gene: TRBJ2-7
clone size: -
CDR3 protein: CASSLGQYYAQYF
CDR3 DNA: TGTGCCAGCAGTTTGGGACAGTACTACGCGCAGTACTTC

D gene: TRBD1
V gene: TRBV28
J gene: TRBJ1-1
clone size: -
CDR3 protein: CASSLPPGRGYTEAFF
CDR3 DNA: TGTGCCAGCAGTTTACCCCCGGGCAGGGGGTATACTGAAGCTTTCTTT

D gene: -
V gene: TRBV5-1
J gene: TRBJ1-1
clone size: -
CDR3 protein: CASSFQGTEAFF
CDR3 DNA: TGCGCCAGCAGCTTCCAGGGGACTGAAGCTTTCTTT

D gene: -
V gene: TRBV9
J gene: TRBJ2-2
clone size: -
CDR3 protein: CASSAEGQSGELFF
CDR3 DNA: TGTGCCAGCAGCGCCGAAGGACAGTCCGGGGAGCTGTTTTTT

D gene: -
V gene: TRBV23-1
J gene: TRBJ2-7
clone size: -
CDR3 protein: CASRLTTTYEQYF
CDR3 DNA: TGCGCCAGCAGGCTCACCACTACCTACGAGCAGTACTTC

D gene: TRBD1
V gene: TRBV5-8
J gene: TRBJ2-1
clone size: -
CDR3 protein: CASSYYTGGSYNEQFF
CDR3 DNA: TGTGCCAGCAGCTATTACACAGGGGGCTCCTACAATGAGCAGTTCTTC

D gene: TRBD2
V gene: TRBV2
J gene: TRBJ2-7
clone size: -
CDR3 protein: CASSDPSTSVNEQYF
CDR3 DNA: TGTGCCAGCAGTGACCCCTCGACTAGCGTCAACGAGCAGTACTTC

D gene: -
V gene: TRBV5-4
J gene: TRBJ2-1
clone size: -
CDR3 protein: CASSGRHRDGGINEQFF
CDR3 DNA: TGTGCCAGCAGCGGGCGACACCGGGACGGCGGGATCAATGAGCAGTTCTTC

D gene: -
V gene: TRBV10-2
J gene: TRBJ2-6
clone size: -
CDR3 protein: CASSVLETGANVLTF
CDR3 DNA: TGCGCCAGCAGTGTTCTAGAAACTGGGGCCAACGTCCTGACTTTC